A selection of T cell receptor beta chains follows, all from one sample in a study of blood T cell repertoires in COVID-19. Some clones are missing from TCRdb's copy, which holds only in-frame ones; the method was immunoSEQ multiplex PCR. The sample has some 140,000 clones; roughly 85% are singletons. Sequenced material: peripheral blood. The receptors were sampled from a man between 60 and 75 years old with acute or convalescent COVID-19. The CDR3 runs from the conserved cysteine through the conserved F or W. D genes are given only for firm matches. The size entry is marked missing in some rows and otherwise reads once, few, many or a size class.

clone size	J gene	V gene	D gene	CDR3 protein	CDR3 DNA
.	TRBJ2-3	TRBV4-2	.	CASSHGEITDTQYF	TGTGCCAGCAGCCATGGGGAGATCACAGATACGCAGTATTTT
.	TRBJ1-5	TRBV11-2	.	CASSLDSTVNQPQHF	TGTGCCAGCAGCTTAGATTCCACGGTCAATCAGCCCCAGCATTTT
.	TRBJ1-1	TRBV29-1	TRBD1	CSVSTGLGTEAFF	TGCAGCGTCTCGACAGGGCTGGGCACTGAAGCTTTCTTT
.	TRBJ1-1	TRBV25-1	TRBD1	CASSGTGSGTEAFF	TGTGCCAGCAGCGGGACAGGGTCGGGCACTGAAGCTTTCTTT
once	TRBJ1-1	TRBV5-1	TRBD1	CASSTGQGYANTEAFF	TGCGCCAGCAGCACGGGACAGGGCTACGCGAACACTGAAGCTTTCTTT
.	TRBJ1-3	TRBV28	TRBD1	CASRTGSPGNTIYF	TGTGCCAGCAGGACAGGGTCCCCTGGAAACACCATATATTTT
.	TRBJ2-3	TRBV4-2	.	CASSQSTSTDTQYF	TGTGCCAGCAGCCAATCGACTAGCACAGATACGCAGTATTTT
.	TRBJ2-5	TRBV4-2	TRBD2	CASSQDWGTSGRGETQYF	TGTGCCAGCAGCCAAGATTGGGGGACTAGCGGGAGGGGAGAGACCCAGTACTTC
once	TRBJ1-2	TRBV2	.	CASSVEVRGYTF	TGTGCCAGCAGTGTAGAGGTGCGAGGCTACACCTTC
.	TRBJ2-1	TRBV6-6	TRBD2	CASRPSSGSSYNEQFF	TGTGCCAGCAGACCCTCTAGCGGGAGCTCCTACAATGAGCAGTTCTTC
.	TRBJ2-7	TRBV9	.	CASSALGAHYEQYF	TGTGCCAGCAGCGCCCTGGGGGCCCATTACGAGCAGTACTTC
.	TRBJ2-1	TRBV12-3/TRBV12-4	.	CASSLLGSNEQFF	TGTGCCAGCAGTCTACTAGGATCTAATGAGCAGTTCTTC
.	TRBJ2-3	TRBV28	TRBD2	CASSRPTYPGGGTDTQYF	TGTGCCAGCAGTCGCCCTACCTACCCGGGAGGGGGCACAGATACGCAGTATTTT
.	TRBJ1-1	TRBV10-3	TRBD1	CAISAGQINTEAFF	TGTGCCATCAGTGCGGGACAGATTAACACTGAAGCTTTCTTT
.	TRBJ2-5	TRBV20-1	TRBD2	CSASLSGIQETQYF	TGCAGTGCTAGTCTCAGCGGGATTCAAGAGACCCAGTACTTC
.	TRBJ2-1	TRBV5-1	TRBD2	CASATSFGGEQFF	TGCGCCAGCGCGACTAGCTTCGGGGGTGAGCAGTTCTTC
.	TRBJ1-1	TRBV29-1	.	CSVDQGSTEAFF	TGCAGCGTTGACCAGGGGAGCACTGAAGCTTTCTTT
.	TRBJ1-5	TRBV23-1	.	CASSQKESYSNQPQHF	TGCGCCAGCAGTCAAAAGGAGTCTTATAGCAATCAGCCCCAGCATTTT
.	TRBJ2-1	TRBV27	TRBD2	CASLAPGSGLSYNEQFF	TGTGCCAGCCTCGCTCCGGGTAGCGGGCTTTCCTACAATGAGCAGTTCTTC
.	TRBJ1-1	TRBV6-5	.	CAIRGGHIEAFF	TGTGCCATCAGGGGCGGACACATTGAAGCTTTCTTT
.	TRBJ1-1	TRBV28	TRBD1	CASSPLGTGVTEAFF	TGTGCCAGCAGTCCACTCGGGACAGGGGTCACTGAAGCTTTCTTT
.	TRBJ1-2	TRBV10-1	.	CASSALYRNYGYTF	TGCGCCAGCAGTGCCCTGTACAGGAACTATGGCTACACCTTC
.	TRBJ2-7	TRBV6-5	TRBD2	CASTTGTSYEQYF	TGTGCCAGCACTACCGGGACTAGCTACGAGCAGTACTTC
.	TRBJ2-1	TRBV4-1	TRBD2	CASSQNPSGLNEQFF	TGCGCCAGCAGCCAAAATCCTAGCGGTCTTAATGAGCAGTTCTTC
.	TRBJ1-4	TRBV6-5	TRBD1	CASSSQTGGMFEKLFF	TGTGCCAGCAGTTCTCAAACAGGGGGCATGTTTGAAAAACTGTTTTTT
.	TRBJ2-6	TRBV7-2	TRBD2	CASSSLAGSGANVLTF	TGTGCCAGCAGCTCACTAGCGGGCTCTGGGGCCAACGTCCTGACTTTC
.	TRBJ1-2	TRBV29-1	.	CSVGGSHGYTF	TGCAGCGTTGGTGGCAGTCATGGCTACACCTTC
.	TRBJ2-3	TRBV7-3	TRBD2	CASRRTVTSGSGGPDTQYF	TGTGCCAGCAGACGGACAGTGACTAGCGGGAGTGGAGGGCCAGATACGCAGTATTTT
.	TRBJ2-2	TRBV19	TRBD1	CASSMGTENGGELFF	TGTGCCAGTAGTATGGGGACAGAAAATGGCGGGGAGCTGTTTTTT
.	TRBJ1-2	TRBV5-1	.	CASSSGVGSDYGYTF	TGCGCCAGCAGCTCAGGAGTAGGGAGCGACTATGGCTACACCTTC
few	TRBJ2-7	TRBV19	.	CASSPEGRGYEQYF	TGTGCCAGTAGCCCTGAGGGCAGGGGTTACGAGCAGTACTTC
once	TRBJ2-7	TRBV5-6	.	CASSLMAGGQGRSYEQYF	TGTGCCAGCAGCTTGATGGCGGGGGGACAGGGACGCTCCTACGAGCAGTACTTC
few	TRBJ2-7	TRBV3-1/TRBV3-2	.	CASSHRTPYEQYF	TGTGCCAGCAGCCATAGGACTCCGTACGAGCAGTACTTC
.	TRBJ2-7	TRBV7-2	.	CASSPSTNSYEQYF	TGTGCCAGCAGCCCCTCGACTAACTCCTACGAGCAGTACTTC
few	TRBJ2-3	TRBV3-1/TRBV3-2	TRBD2	CASSSGSGTTQYF	TGTGCCAGCTCTAGCGGGAGTGGGACCACGCAGTATTTT
once	TRBJ1-1	TRBV20-1	.	CSARVDTEAFF	TGCAGTGCTAGAGTCGACACTGAAGCTTTCTTT
few	TRBJ2-2	TRBV6-6	.	CASTKQGGVNTGELFF	TGTGCCAGCACCAAACAAGGGGGGGTGAACACCGGGGAGCTGTTTTTT
.	TRBJ2-1	TRBV3-1/TRBV3-2	TRBD2	CASSQSGLAEYNEQFF	TGTGCCAGCAGCCAGTCTGGACTAGCGGAATACAATGAGCAGTTCTTC
.	TRBJ2-7	TRBV6-5	.	CASSSGTYEQYF	TGTGCCAGCAGCTCCGGGACCTACGAGCAGTACTTC
.	TRBJ2-7	TRBV19	.	CASSMVDSGSYEQYF	TGTGCCAGTAGTATGGTGGACAGTGGGTCCTACGAGCAGTACTTC
many	TRBJ1-2	TRBV7-3	TRBD1	CASSPGTENYGYTF	TGTGCCAGCAGCCCCGGGACAGAAAACTATGGCTACACCTTC
.	TRBJ1-3	TRBV10-3	.	CAISEFATVSGNTIYF	TGTGCCATCAGTGAGTTCGCCACGGTATCTGGAAACACCATATATTTT
few	TRBJ1-3	TRBV7-2	TRBD1	CASSLGTGSGNTIYF	TGTGCCAGCAGCTTAGGGACAGGGTCGGGAAACACCATATATTTT
.	TRBJ1-5	TRBV28	.	CASSLGGPGSNQPQHF	TGTGCCAGCAGTTTAGGTGGGCCTGGGAGCAATCAGCCCCAGCATTTT
.	TRBJ2-2	TRBV4-3	TRBD2	CASSQGGPSGSPGELFF	TGCGCCAGCAGCCAAGGAGGTCCTAGCGGGAGTCCCGGGGAGCTGTTTTTT
.	TRBJ2-3	TRBV6-4	.	CASERLSTDTQYF	TGTGCCAGTGAGCGGCTTAGCACAGATACGCAGTATTTT
many	TRBJ1-6	TRBV5-1	TRBD1	CASTPGTADNSPLHF	TGCGCCAGCACCCCGGGGACAGCCGATAATTCACCCCTCCACTTT
.	TRBJ2-7	TRBV30	.	CAWSPGVGYEQYF	TGTGCCTGGAGTCCGGGAGTTGGATACGAGCAGTACTTC